Here is one TCR beta chain with its context. Its binding antigen is unknown. Base qualities are not at hand, and no much larger clone is one base apart. The CDR3 covers 14 residues, taking in both the cysteine and the phenylalanine. This entry keeps only the CDR3 DNA: 42 bases, framed from base 1. According to the germline V gene, CDR1 reads SGHRS and CDR2 reads YFSETQ. Trimmed from V: 6 bases; trimmed from J: 4 bases; junction bases lacking a gene match: 4. The data were obtained in a study of human T cells and chemical hapten exposure (dated by TCRdb to about 2021). With respect to the entire study: For sensitization, 2% DPC in acetone was applied to a roughly 2 cm by roughly 2 cm area of upper inner arm skin. The libraries were sequenced as a pool, and the TCR yield per sample differed mostly because of small variations in library volumes within the pool. Blood for TCR sequencing was provided by twenty-nine alopecia patients at one to four time points (pre-sensitization, 2, 6 and 24 weeks). The mostly female patient cohort included alopecia areata with under or over 50% scalp involvement, alopecia totalis and alopecia universalis. Blood samples were taken from patients before sensitization (week 0) and at 2, 6 and about 24 weeks after DPC sensitization. Throughout the approximately 22-week study period, patients were also given weekly therapeutic DPC doses on the scalp. Patch testing on the upper back used Finn chambers containing 0.01% DPC, with scoring done after 6 days according to International Contact Dermatitis Research Group standards. In alopecia patients, the study followed how the peripheral blood TCR repertoire changed in vivo over primary and secondary sensitization to diphenylcyclopropenone (DPC), a hapten. On the study overall, not on this receptor specifically: Because every patient had alopecia, a presumed autoimmune disease, the patients' immune response might differ from that of healthy individuals. Expanded TCRs formed significantly more large CDR3 similarity clusters than pre-sensitization or healthy control sets, consistent with antigen-driven responses. The number of TCRs above 1 in 1000 frequency did not change with DPC sensitization; there was no evidence of global repertoire structure alterations. After repeated subsampling, changes were observed in the strength of the expansion versus patch-test correlation and in the threshold at which the correlation became significant. The number of PT1 expanded TCRs positively correlated with patch test score, significant at thresholds 8, 16 and 32 but not 4.

Taken with the paper, the label for time point translates to: patch test 1, 2 weeks after DPC sensitization. Taken with the paper, the label for treatment or condition translates to: therapeutic diphenylcyclopropenone sensitization with weekly scalp DPC. At each patch-test visit, blood was drawn before the patch test was applied. Patients were eligible if aged 18 to 70, diagnosed with alopecia and judged suitable for DPC therapy, and pregnant patients were excluded. Total RNA was extracted from unfractionated whole blood collected in Tempus Blood RNA tubes. Library preparation employed RACE. Sequenced on a NextSeq 500. During library preparation, unique molecular identifiers were attached to individual cDNA molecules so that TCRs could be counted in a quantitative, reproducible way. For every blood RNA sample, sequencing covered both the TCR alpha and TCR beta chains. In the paper's pipeline: The median number of TCRs per sample was over 85,000, ranging from roughly 23,224 to 700,000. V, J and CDR3 annotation of the TCR reads was performed with the Decombinator software suite. Every sample was subsampled to the same number of TCRs (28,000) for the PS versus PT1 abundance plots. Expanded TCRs were defined as absent before sensitization and observed at least eight times at the 2-week time point. The public reads were reprocessed in TCRdb via fastp at Q25 and MiXCR, keeping in-frame beta chains. A single entry per CDR3 protein holds the most common genes and DNA from its merged rows. The V and J calls, along with clone size, are taken from TCRdb and not from the paper's own processing. Across this sample there are more than 65,000 distinct CDR3 sequences, with around 10% seen only once. The leading ten clones occupy about 1.4% of the sample.

The source is a woman in her 50s with alopecia areata. Some clones in this sample may be carry-over from other donors' samples. The sample here was whole blood, taken in connection with sensitization to the hapten diphenylcyclopropenone (DPC). The rearrangement joined TRBV5-1 to TRBJ2-5, with 12 bases aligning to TRBD2. Read as DNA, the sequence is TGCGCCAGCACGCCTAGCGGGAGGGGAGAGACCCAGTACTTC. Translated, it gives CASTPSGRGETQYF. The CDR3, completed at both ends by the reference TRBV5-1 and TRBJ2-5 genes, gives the full variable domain KAGVTQTPRYLIKTRGQQVTLSCSPISGHRSVSWYQQTPGQGLQFLFEYFSETQRNKGNFPGRFSGRQFSNSRSEMNVSTLELGDSALYLCASTPSGRGETQYFGPGTRLLVL.